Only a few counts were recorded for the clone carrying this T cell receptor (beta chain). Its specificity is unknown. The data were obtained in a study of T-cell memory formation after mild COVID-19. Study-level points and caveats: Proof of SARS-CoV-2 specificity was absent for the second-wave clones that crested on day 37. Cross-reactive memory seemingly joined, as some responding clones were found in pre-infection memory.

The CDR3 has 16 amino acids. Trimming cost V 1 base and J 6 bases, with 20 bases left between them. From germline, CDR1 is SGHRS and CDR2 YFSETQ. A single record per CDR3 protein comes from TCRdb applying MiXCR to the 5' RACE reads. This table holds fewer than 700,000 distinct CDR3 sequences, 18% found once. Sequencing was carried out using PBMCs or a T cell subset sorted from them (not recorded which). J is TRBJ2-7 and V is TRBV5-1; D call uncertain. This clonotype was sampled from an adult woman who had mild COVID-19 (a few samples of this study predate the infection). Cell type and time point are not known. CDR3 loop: CASSLNTDPALGEQYF. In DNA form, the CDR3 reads TGCGCCAGCAGCTTGAACACGGATCCGGCCTTGGGCGAGCAGTACTTC. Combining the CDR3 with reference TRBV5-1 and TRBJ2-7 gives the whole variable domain KAGVTQTPRYLIKTRGQQVTLSCSPISGHRSVSWYQQTPGQGLQFLFEYFSETQRNKGNFPGRFSGRQFSNSRSEMNVSTLELGDSALYLCASSLNTDPALGEQYFGPGTRLTVT.